This T cell receptor beta chain was observed in a study of cytomegalovirus exposure and HLA in healthy donors. Trimming took 7 bases from V and 8 from J, leaving 31 bases between them. This CDR3 has 19 amino acids. Germline lookup yields CDR1 SGDLS and CDR2 YYNGEE. Both 60 Vbeta primers and 13 Jbeta primers went into the PCR. The assay was immunoSEQ multiplex PCR, and TCRdb's table has in-frame clones only and misses some. The sample's table shows about 200,000 clones. Sequenced sample: PBMCs. The TCR sequence derives from a boy between 10 and 17 years old in good health and CMV-seronegative. The V gene is TRBV9, the J gene TRBJ1-6; D remains ambiguous. The chain's CDR3 is CASRLSSKRTDYVDSPLHF. The DNA for the CDR3 is TGTGCCAGCCGACTCTCAAGTAAGCGGACGGATTATGTTGATTCACCCCTCCACTTT.